This T cell receptor (beta chain) was sequenced during a study of cytomegalovirus exposure and HLA in healthy donors. Study-wide points: Cytomegalovirus-associated status was assigned to about 160 TCR beta chains. The classifier reportedly diagnosed cytomegalovirus status with high specificity and sensitivity.

The CDR3 loop spans 16 amino acids. J gave up 4 bases and V 4 bases, and 9 bases lay outside the gene matches. Looked up from germline, CDR1 is SGHVS and CDR2 is FNYEAQ. Comments on this clone: Its antigen is undetermined.

The repertoire was sequenced with immunoSEQ multiplex PCR; TCRdb's copy has only in-frame clones and lacks some. The sample contains some 310,000 clones, approximately 91% of which appear only once. The V call is TRBV7-6, the J call TRBJ2-5, with 10 bases that match TRBD2. Sequencing was carried out using PBMCs. The receptor comes from a man aged 25 to 40 in good health and CMV-seronegative. The chain's CDR3 is CASSSNLAGGGETQYF. CDR3 nucleotides: TGTGCCAGCAGCTCAAACTTAGCGGGGGGTGGAGAGACCCAGTACTTC.